The T cell receptor (beta chain) described here comes from a study of cytomegalovirus exposure and HLA in healthy donors. General study points: When analyzed later, the rates of TCR association showed variation by HLA locus, with DRB1 the most and HLA-C the fewest.

Comment on this clone: What it recognizes is unknown.

13 Jbeta primers and 60 Vbeta primers were used for the PCR. Profiling relied on immunoSEQ multiplex PCR, and the TCRdb table lists in-frame clones only, not all of them. The top ten clones hold approximately 5% of a sample with approximately 90,000 clones, 60% to 85% of them seen once. The length of the CDR3 is 13 residues. Material: PBMCs. This receptor was obtained from a woman aged 40-49 years in good health and CMV-seronegative. The chain recombines TRBV21-1 with TRBJ1-1; the table's D call of TRBD1 was not tested on the DNA. TRBV21-1 is labeled a pseudogene. This CDR3 reads CARGDRGGTEAFF. The DNA of the CDR3 is TGTGCCAGAGGGGACAGGGGAGGCACTGAAGCTTTCTTT.